Listed below are T cell receptor beta chains from one sample, sequenced in a study of T cells in Graves' hyperthyroidism and ophthalmopathy. One entry per CDR3 protein, called by TCRdb with MiXCR from the multiplex PCR reads. This table has 650,000 to 850,000 distinct CDR3 sequences, around a sixth appearing once. The specimen sequenced was blood. The source is a woman aged 45-59 years with Graves' hyperthyroidism that later progressed to Graves' ophthalmopathy. Each CDR3 is given without its conserved first and last residue. Fields, in order: J gene, clone size, V gene, CDR3 protein. Some rows have no size entry. The others give once, few or many, or a class for an expanded clone.

J: TRBJ1-2; size: NA; V: TRBV5-4; CDR3: ASSSGGQLIYGYT
J: TRBJ1-5; size: few; V: TRBV6-1; CDR3: ASRGTTNQPQH
J: TRBJ1-2; size: NA; V: TRBV5-1; CDR3: ASSPRYLGEYMDGYT
J: TRBJ1-2; size: NA; V: TRBV29-1; CDR3: SVEAPRQANYGYT
J: TRBJ1-2; size: few; V: TRBV10-3; CDR3: AIVPSIQGGNYGYT
J: TRBJ1-2; size: NA; V: TRBV9; CDR3: ASSVVGGLDGYT
J: TRBJ1-2; size: NA; V: TRBV19; CDR3: ASRPRGEANYGYT
J: TRBJ2-1; size: many; V: TRBV11-2; CDR3: ASSLPGSGGASYNEQF
J: TRBJ1-1; size: many; V: TRBV30; CDR3: AWSTSWTEAF
J: TRBJ1-5; size: NA; V: TRBV7-8; CDR3: ASSLFGTGAYNQPQH
J: TRBJ1-5; size: NA; V: TRBV11-2; CDR3: ASSLDGGRNQPQH
J: TRBJ2-7; size: NA; V: TRBV7-2; CDR3: ASSSRDRIPSYEQY
J: TRBJ2-3; size: many; V: TRBV12-3/TRBV12-4; CDR3: ASSLGQGVEDTQY
J: TRBJ2-1; size: many; V: TRBV18; CDR3: ASSPPGLAGGIYNEQF
J: TRBJ2-5; size: few; V: TRBV30; CDR3: AWSVRGGSETQY
J: TRBJ1-1; size: many; V: TRBV11-1; CDR3: ASTKEPGRMNTEAF
J: TRBJ1-2; size: many; V: TRBV18; CDR3: ASSPSRVDYGYT
J: TRBJ1-5; size: few; V: TRBV20-1; CDR3: SALAGTGGLSNQPQH
J: TRBJ2-1; size: NA; V: TRBV7-8; CDR3: ASSLPRGPYNEQF
J: TRBJ2-5; size: few; V: TRBV11-2; CDR3: ASSQGWTGTGETQY